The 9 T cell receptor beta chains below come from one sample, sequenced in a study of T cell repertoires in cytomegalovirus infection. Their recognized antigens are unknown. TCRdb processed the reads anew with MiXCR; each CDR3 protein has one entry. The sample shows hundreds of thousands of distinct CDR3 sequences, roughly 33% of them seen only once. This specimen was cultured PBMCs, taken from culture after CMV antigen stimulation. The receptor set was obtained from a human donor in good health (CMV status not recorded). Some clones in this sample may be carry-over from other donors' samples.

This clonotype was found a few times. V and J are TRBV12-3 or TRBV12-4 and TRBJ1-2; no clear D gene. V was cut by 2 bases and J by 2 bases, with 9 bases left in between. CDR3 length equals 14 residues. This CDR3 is CASSLSPGNYGYTF. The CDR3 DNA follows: TGTGCCAGCAGTTTAAGTCCCGGGAACTATGGCTACACCTTC.

The CDR3 nucleotides are TGTGCCAGCAGCTTAGCGCAAGACGCCTGGGGCTACACCTTC. Protein: CASSLAQDAWGYTF. The chain couples TRBV7-2 to TRBJ1-2, with no clear D. The CDR3 has 14 amino acids. Trimming left V 0 bases short and J 8 bases short, with 13 bases between. Germline CDR1 is SGHTA and CDR2 is FQGNSA.

The CDR3 bases are TGCAGTGCTAGCCCCCAACCCCGGACAGGCACCACCGGGGAGCTGTTTTTT. The encoded protein is CSASPQPRTGTTGELFF. V and J are TRBV20-1 and TRBJ2-2; 7 positions match TRBD1. This CDR3 region has 17 residues. Germline CDR1 and CDR2: DFQATT and SNEGSKA (reference sequence). J gave up 4 bases and V 3 bases, and 14 bases lay outside the gene matches.

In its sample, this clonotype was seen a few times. The CDR3 DNA sequence: TGTGCCATCAGTCAACAGGACGCAGAGACCCAGTACTTC. Its translation is CAISQQDAETQYF. The chain couples TRBV10-3 to TRBJ2-5, with D maybe TRBD1 (5 bases). Germline-derived CDR1 and CDR2 are ENHRY and SYGVKD. The CDR3 has 13 residues. Trimming removed 5 bases from V and 4 bases from J, with 11 bases in between.

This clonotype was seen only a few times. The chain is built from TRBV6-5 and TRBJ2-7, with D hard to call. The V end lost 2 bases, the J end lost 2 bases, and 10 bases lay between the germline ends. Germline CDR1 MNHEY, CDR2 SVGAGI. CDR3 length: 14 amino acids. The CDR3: CASSYPGRAYEQYF. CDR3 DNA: TGTGCCAGCAGTTACCCCGGACGAGCCTACGAGCAGTACTTC.

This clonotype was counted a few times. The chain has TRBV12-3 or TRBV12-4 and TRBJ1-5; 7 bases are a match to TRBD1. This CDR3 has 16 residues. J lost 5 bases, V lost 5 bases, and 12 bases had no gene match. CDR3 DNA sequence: TGTGCCAGCAGTCCGACGGACAGGAGCCCTTATCAGCCCCAGCATTTT. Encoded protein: CASSPTDRSPYQPQHF.

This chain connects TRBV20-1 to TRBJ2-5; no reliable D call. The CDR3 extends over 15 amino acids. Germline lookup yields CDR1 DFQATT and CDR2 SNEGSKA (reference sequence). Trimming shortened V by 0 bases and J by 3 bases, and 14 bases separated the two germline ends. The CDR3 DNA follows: TGCAGTGCTAGAGACCCAGCCGTGGGCAAAGAGACCCAGTACTTC. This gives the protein CSARDPAVGKETQYF.

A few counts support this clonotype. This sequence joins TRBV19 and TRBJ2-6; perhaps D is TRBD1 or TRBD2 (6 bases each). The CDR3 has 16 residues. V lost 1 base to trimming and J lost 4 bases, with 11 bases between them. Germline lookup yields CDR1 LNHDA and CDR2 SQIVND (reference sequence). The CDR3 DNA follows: TGTGCCAGTAGTATAGTCGGGGGCTCCGGGGCCAACGTCCTGACTTTC. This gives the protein CASSIVGGSGANVLTF. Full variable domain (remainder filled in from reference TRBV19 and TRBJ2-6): DGGITQSPKYLFRKEGQNVTLSCEQNLNHDAMYWYRQDPGQGLRLIYYSQIVNDFQKGDIAEGYSVSREKKESFPLTVTSAQKNPTAFYLCASSIVGGSGANVLTFGAGSRLTVL.

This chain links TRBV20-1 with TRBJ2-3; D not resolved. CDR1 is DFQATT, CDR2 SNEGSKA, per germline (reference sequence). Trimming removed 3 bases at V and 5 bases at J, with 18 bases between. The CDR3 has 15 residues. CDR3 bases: TGCAGTGCTAGGCTCCCCGCCACAATGGGAGATACGCAGTATTTT. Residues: CSARLPATMGDTQYF.